These 10 T cell receptor beta chains came from one sample sequenced in a study of blood T cells in healthy people across ages. A second PCR, run for about 6 to 11 cycles, used a sample-barcoded 5' primer plus a J-beta primer mix. MiXCR, run by TCRdb on the 5' RACE reads, gives a single entry per CDR3 protein. The data show 800,000 or so distinct CDR3 sequences, with roughly 25% seen just once and under 4% held by the top ten. These data were also reused for a study on T cells of mothers and their children.

The sample comprised blood. Receptors were obtained from a boy between 10 and 17 years old in good health.

The chain carries TRBV10-3 and TRBJ1-1, with 7 nucleotides matching TRBD1. This CDR3 region has 12 residues. Trimming at V came to 6 bases and at J to 5 bases, leaving 3 bases not matched to a gene. The V gene's germline CDR1 is ENHRY and CDR2 SYGVKD. CDR3 DNA: TGTGCCATCAGGGCAGGGGGGACTGAAGCTTTCTTT. Amino acid sequence: CAIRAGGTEAFF.

The chain combines TRBV19 with TRBJ2-4; 9 bases are a match to TRBD1. The V and J ends lost 5 bases and 0 bases, in that order; junction bases with no gene match: 8. The germline V gene has CDR1 LNHDA and CDR2 SQIVND (reference sequence). The CDR3 extends over 17 amino acids. The CDR3 DNA is TGTGCCAGTAGTGCGGGGACAGGGATCATAGCCAAAAACATTCAGTACTTC. It encodes CASSAGTGIIAKNIQYF.

This clonotype occurred a few times. This chain links TRBV20-1 with TRBJ2-4, with 8 positions matching TRBD2. The CDR3 totals 14 residues. Per the germline V gene, CDR1 is DFQATT and CDR2 is SNEGSKA (reference sequence). V shed 5 bases and J 6 bases; nucleotides not matched to a gene: 9. The CDR3 is CSAAAGTRGNIQYF. In DNA, the CDR3 is TGCAGTGCTGCGGCCGGGACTAGGGGAAACATTCAGTACTTC.

In this sample, this clonotype turned up many times. A junction end diverges from the germline sequence, so it may reflect a read error. The rearrangement uses TRBV20-1 and TRBJ2-5; 10 bases match TRBD2. Germline lookup yields CDR1 DFQATT and CDR2 SNEGSKA (reference sequence). CDR3 length: 14 amino acids. CDR3 DNA sequence: TGCAGTGCTAGAGAAGGCTCTAGCGGGAGAAGTACCGACTTC. It specifies CSAREGSSGRSTDF.

This sequence joins TRBV7-9 and TRBJ2-5; 7 bases are a match to TRBD1. The assigned J gene may be wrong: the sequence end matches TRBJ2-7 better. There are 16 residues in the CDR3. Germline V gene sequence: CDR1 SEHNR, CDR2 FQNEAQ (reference sequence). The CDR3 DNA sequence: TGTGCCAGCAGCTTCGGGGACACAGGGGCCCCCTACGAGCAGTACTTC. Residues: CASSFGDTGAPYEQYF.

The rearrangement links TRBV24-1 to TRBJ2-3; D is possibly TRBD1 (6 bases). Germline V gives CDR1 KGHDR, CDR2 SFDVKD. The CDR3 runs to 16 residues. Deletions cut 4 bases from V and 3 bases from J, with 16 bases between. In DNA, the CDR3 is TGTGCCACCAGTGACCGAAACAGGGCTCGGACAGATACGCAGTATTTT. Residues: CATSDRNRARTDTQYF.

This clonotype was observed a handful of times. The rearrangement joins TRBV4-1 to TRBJ2-3, with D perhaps being TRBD1 or TRBD2 (6 bases each). CDR1 MGHRA and CDR2 YSYEKL come from the germline V gene. The CDR3 covers 17 residues. Trimming left V 4 bases short and J 3 bases short, with 20 bases between. The CDR3 DNA follows: TGCGCCAGCAGCCCCGAAACGGGGGCGGAGTCAACAGATACGCAGTATTTT. It encodes CASSPETGAESTDTQYF.

J is TRBJ2-3 and V is TRBV12-3 or TRBV12-4; D may be TRBD2 (6 bases). V lost 6 bases, J lost 2 bases, and 12 bases lay in between. The CDR3 runs 14 residues. This CDR3 reads CASRLGLSTDTQYF. DNA for the CDR3: TGTGCCAGCAGATTGGGACTCTCCACAGATACGCAGTATTTT.

This clonotype was detected only a few times. V usage is TRBV6-1 and J usage is TRBJ2-7; 8 bases fit TRBD1. The germline gives CDR1 MNHNS, CDR2 SASEGT. Trimming took 6 bases from V and 4 from J; bases not matched to a gene: 14. The CDR3 is 16 residues long. The CDR3 protein is CASRPLGQGNRYEQYF. The CDR3 DNA follows: TGTGCCAGCAGACCCCTCGGACAGGGCAATCGATACGAGCAGTACTTC.

This clonotype showed up just a few times. The CDR3 bases are TGTGCCAGCAGGGAGAGTGGCCAAGAGACCCAGTACTTC. It yields the protein CASRESGQETQYF. The chain recombines TRBV6-6 with TRBJ2-5, with D unresolved. The germline gives CDR1 MNHNY, CDR2 SVGAGI (reference sequence). The V gene lost 6 bases and the J gene lost 1 base, with 9 bases spanning the gap. The CDR3 is 13 amino acids.